This T cell receptor beta chain was captured in a study of cytomegalovirus exposure and HLA in healthy donors. The CDR3 extends over 14 amino acids. From germline, CDR1 is MNHNS and CDR2 SASEGT. Trimming removed 4 bases from V and 8 bases from J; junction bases left unmatched: 10. A multiplex PCR was run with 60 Vbeta primers and 13 Jbeta primers. Assay used: immunoSEQ multiplex PCR; TCRdb lists only in-frame clones, some missing. This sample carries some 87,000 clones, 60% to 85% of them seen once, and the ten largest clones take 5.5% to 7%. The TCR was taken from a man between 18 and 35 years old in good health and CMV-seropositive. What was sequenced was PBMCs. The rearrangement uses TRBV6-1 and TRBJ1-1, with 7 bases matching TRBD1. The CDR3 protein is CASSGYRGQLEAFF. CDR3 DNA: TGTGCCAGCAGTGGTTACAGGGGACAGTTAGAAGCTTTCTTT.